The 26 T cell receptor beta chains presented below share a single source sample, sequenced in a study of blood T cell repertoires in COVID-19. Sequencing used immunoSEQ multiplex PCR; TCRdb keeps in-frame clones, though not all of them. Of approximately 190,000 clones in the sample, 84% were seen once. The material sequenced was peripheral blood. The source is a woman in her seventies with active or convalescent COVID-19.

V and J are TRBV3-1 (or the pseudogene TRBV3-2) and TRBJ1-3, with D perhaps TRBD1 (5 bases). Germline-derived CDR1 and CDR2 are LGHDT and YNNKEL (reference sequence). The CDR3 runs 14 residues. V lost 4 bases, J lost 0 bases, and 7 bases lay in between. The CDR3 sequence: CASSLGGSGNTIYF. In nucleotides, the CDR3 is TGTGCCAGCAGCCTCGGGGGCTCTGGAAACACCATATATTTT.

V and J are TRBV6-6 and TRBJ2-2; possible D gene TRBD2, 5 bases. Trimming removed 7 bases from V and 0 bases from J, with 9 bases in between. From germline, CDR1 is MNHNY and CDR2 SVGAGI (reference sequence). The CDR3 runs to 14 residues. This CDR3 is CASKLAANTGELFF. For the CDR3, the DNA is TGTGCCAGCAAGCTAGCAGCGAACACCGGGGAGCTGTTTTTT.

The count of this clone is one. The CDR3 loop reads CASSTSGRRGDEQFF. For the CDR3, the DNA is TGTGCCAGTAGTACTAGCGGGAGAAGGGGCGATGAGCAGTTCTTC. The rearrangement joins TRBV19 to TRBJ2-1, with TRBD2 matching 10 bases. The CDR3 length is 15 residues. Germline CDR1 reads LNHDA; CDR2 reads SQIVND (reference sequence). The ends lost 4 bases at V and 8 bases at J; junction bases unmatched: 8.

The chain combines TRBV18 with TRBJ2-7; 10 positions agree with TRBD2. Germline lookup yields CDR1 KGHSH and CDR2 LQKENI. V gave up 5 bases and J gave up 3 bases; unmatched junction bases: 22. This CDR3 is 20 amino acids long. The CDR3 DNA follows: TGTGCCAGCTCAGCACGCCCTGGGACTAGCGCTTCTTTTACTCTCTACGAGCAGTACTTC. Residues: CASSARPGTSASFTLYEQYF.

The chain couples TRBV3-1 (or the pseudogene TRBV3-2) to TRBJ2-5; D possibly corresponds to TRBD2 (7 bases). Germline V gives CDR1 LGHDT, CDR2 YNNKEL (reference sequence). V shed 4 bases and J shed 5 bases, with 17 bases lying between them. The CDR3 runs to 15 residues. CDR3 residues: CASSPLGGAWETQYF. The CDR3 DNA reads as TGTGCCAGCAGCCCCCTGGGGGGGGCATGGGAGACCCAGTACTTC.

This clone was found a few times. The chain joins TRBV5-1 to TRBJ1-2, with TRBD1 matching 7 bases. CDR1 is SGHRS and CDR2 is YFSETQ in the germline V gene. The CDR3 covers 13 residues. J was trimmed by 0 bases and V by 5 bases; bases with no gene match: 1. This chain's CDR3 is CASRQGTNYGYTF. For the CDR3, the DNA is TGCGCCAGCAGACAGGGGACTAACTATGGCTACACCTTC.

J is TRBJ1-1 and V is TRBV19; 9 nucleotides align to TRBD1. V lost 7 bases, J lost 3 bases, and 12 bases stayed unmatched. This CDR3 spans 16 amino acids. CDR1 and CDR2 (germline): LNHDA, SQIVND (reference sequence). The chain's CDR3 is CASTPGTGYVDTEAFF. Here the CDR3 DNA reads TGTGCCAGTACCCCGGGGACAGGGTACGTGGACACTGAAGCTTTCTTT.

V usage is TRBV20-1 and J usage is TRBJ2-3; D is perhaps TRBD1 (6 bases). V was shortened by 3 bases and J by 5 bases, with 12 bases between the two germline ends. Germline CDR1 and CDR2: DFQATT and SNEGSKA (reference sequence). The CDR3 has 13 amino acids. The CDR3 DNA is TGCAGTGCTAGTTTGGGGGCGGGAGATACGCAGTATTTT. Encoded protein: CSASLGAGDTQYF.

The genes are TRBV2 and TRBJ2-7; possible D gene TRBD1, 6 bases. CDR1 is SNHLY and CDR2 is FYNNEI in the germline V gene. The CDR3 contains 12 residues. Trimming pared 2 bases from V and 6 bases from J, leaving 8 bases between. The CDR3 DNA reads TGTGCCAGCAGTGAACAGGGGTCCGAGCAGTACTTC. Its translation: CASSEQGSEQYF.

This sequence joins TRBV5-4 and TRBJ2-5; D may be TRBD1 (5 bases). Germline assignment: CDR1 SGHNT and CDR2 YYREEE (reference sequence). The V gene lost 9 bases and the J gene lost 4 bases, with 16 bases spanning the gap. The CDR3 has 13 residues. CDR3: CATRQLGGETQYF. CDR3 DNA: TGTGCCACCCGACAGTTGGGCGGAGAGACCCAGTACTTC.

V is TRBV19 and J is TRBJ1-5; D is possibly TRBD1 (6 bases). Germline V lookup: CDR1 LNHDA, CDR2 SQIVND (reference sequence). The CDR3 loop spans 15 amino acids. Trimming removed 6 bases from V and 3 bases from J, with 15 bases in between. Written as DNA, the CDR3 is TGTGCCAGTAGGGGAAGGACAGATTCCAATCAGCCCCAGCATTTT. Amino acids: CASRGRTDSNQPQHF.

The chain recombines TRBV12-3 or TRBV12-4 with TRBJ1-3; TRBD1 might be the D (5 bases). The CDR3 has 12 amino acids. The ends were cut back, 8 bases at V and 2 bases at J, with 7 bases in the middle. The CDR3 DNA is TGTGCCAGCTCGACAGCTGGAAACACCATATATTTT. Protein product: CASSTAGNTIYF.

A word on this clone: The sample holds other DNA sequences that translate to the same CDR3. The chain carries TRBV7-9 and TRBJ2-3; 8 nucleotides line up with TRBD1. The CDR3 is made up of 13 amino acids. Germline lookup yields CDR1 SEHNR and CDR2 FQNEAQ (reference sequence). V shed 5 bases and J 4 bases; nucleotides not matched to a gene: 2. The CDR3 nucleotides are TGTGCCAGCAGCCCCAGGGGGCCAGATACGCAGTATTTT. Translating it yields CASSPRGPDTQYF.

V is TRBV12-5 and J is TRBJ1-1; D gene uncertain. The CDR3 spans 11 residues. Trimming cost V 3 bases and J 7 bases, with 6 bases left between them. Germline V gene sequence: CDR1 LGHNT, CDR2 FRNRAP. CDR3 nucleotide sequence: TGTGCTAGTGGTTTCCGGGGTGAAGCTTTCTTT. Amino acids: CASGFRGEAFF.

This clone was seen a few times. The chain carries TRBV3-1 (or the pseudogene TRBV3-2) and TRBJ2-3; 7 bases are shared with TRBD2. The germline V gene has CDR1 LGHDT and CDR2 YNNKEL (reference sequence). The V segment lost 4 bases and the J segment 1 base; nucleotides outside the gene matches: 11. This CDR3 is built from 17 residues. For the CDR3, the DNA is TGTGCCAGCAGCCGAGCGGGGCGGGAGTGGGGCACAGATACGCAGTATTTT. It encodes CASSRAGREWGTDTQYF.

V and J are TRBV27 and TRBJ1-1, with D possibly TRBD1 on 5 matching bases. Germline V gene data show CDR1 as MNHEY and CDR2 as SMNVEV (reference sequence). Trimming shortened V by 6 bases and J by 0 bases, and 20 bases separated the two germline ends. The CDR3 length is 17 residues. This chain's CDR3 is CASRPKPTVTLNTEAFF. The CDR3 DNA reads TGTGCCAGCAGACCTAAACCGACAGTTACACTGAACACTGAAGCTTTCTTT.

V and J are TRBV5-1 and TRBJ1-1, with D possibly matching TRBD1 (6 bases). Deletions cut 1 base from V and 4 bases from J, with 8 bases between. From germline, CDR1 is SGHRS and CDR2 YFSETQ. The length of the CDR3 is 13 residues. CDR3 coding DNA: TGCGCCAGCAGCTTGACAGGGATCACTGAAGCTTTCTTT. It encodes CASSLTGITEAFF.

This clone appeared a single time. The V gene is TRBV18, the J gene TRBJ1-1; D remains ambiguous. The V gene's germline CDR1 is KGHSH and CDR2 LQKENI. This CDR3 has 13 amino acids. V was clipped by 1 base and J by 0 bases, with 3 bases between them. The CDR3: CASSPQLNTEAFF. CDR3 in DNA: TGTGCCAGCTCACCACAGCTGAACACTGAAGCTTTCTTT.

The chain links TRBV5-1 to TRBJ2-7, with 9 bases identical to TRBD1. Germline V gene lookup returns CDR1 SGHRS and CDR2 YFSETQ. V lost 4 bases to trimming and J lost 7 bases; unmatched junction nucleotides: 6. The CDR3 is 13 residues long. CDR3 sequence: CASSRTGAEEQYF. For the CDR3, the DNA is TGCGCCAGCAGCAGGACAGGGGCTGAAGAGCAGTACTTC. The full variable domain, with the rest looked up from reference TRBV5-1 and TRBJ2-7, is KAGVTQTPRYLIKTRGQQVTLSCSPISGHRSVSWYQQTPGQGLQFLFEYFSETQRNKGNFPGRFSGRQFSNSRSEMNVSTLELGDSALYLCASSRTGAEEQYFGPGTRLTVT.

This clone was counted only a few times. The rearrangement joins TRBV28 to TRBJ2-2; D possibly corresponds to TRBD1 (6 bases). V dropped 5 bases and J dropped 4 bases, with 11 bases sitting between them. The CDR3 extends over 14 amino acids. Germline lookup yields CDR1 MDHEN and CDR2 SYDVKM. The CDR3 reads CASSPRTATGELFF. The CDR3 DNA reads as TGTGCCAGCAGTCCCAGGACAGCCACCGGGGAGCTGTTTTTT.

In regard to this clone: One junction end does not reproduce the germline sequence, and a read error may be involved. The CDR3 here is CASSLGGGNQPQHF. The CDR3 nucleotides read TGCGCCAGCAGTTTGGGGGGCGGCAATCAGCCCCAGCATTTT. This sequence joins TRBV5-1 and TRBJ1-5; the D gene is possibly TRBD1 (6 bases). This CDR3 is 14 amino acids long. CDR1 and CDR2 from the germline V gene are SGHRS and YFSETQ.

This clone was observed a single time. The chain has TRBV5-6 and TRBJ2-5; a weak D match, TRBD2 (7 bases). Germline values: CDR1 SGHDT, CDR2 YYEEEE. Trimming removed 1 base at V and 5 bases at J, with 27 bases between. This CDR3 comprises 19 residues. The DNA of the CDR3 is TGTGCCAGCAGCTTGAATTTCGGGACAACACATCACGGGGGGGAGACCCAGTACTTC. Translating gives CASSLNFGTTHHGGETQYF.

Comments on this clone: This CDR3 is also generated by other DNA sequences in the sample. The V and J genes are TRBV6-5 and TRBJ1-2, with 7 bases lining up with TRBD1. This CDR3 is 15 amino acids long. V was pared by 2 bases and J by 4 bases, with 7 bases of the junction left unmatched. Looked up from germline, CDR1 is MNHEY and CDR2 is SVGAGI. CDR3 loop: CASSYRTGSGYGYTF. CDR3 DNA: TGTGCCAGCAGTTACCGGACAGGTTCGGGCTATGGCTACACCTTC.

The CDR3: CASSLDRGGQFF. The CDR3 DNA follows: TGTGCCAGCAGTTTAGATAGAGGTGGGCAGTTCTTC. The J gene is TRBJ2-1, the V gene TRBV28; D unclear. The CDR3 covers 12 residues. CDR1 is MDHEN, CDR2 SYDVKM, per germline. The V gene lost 2 bases and the J gene lost 12 bases, with 11 bases spanning the gap.

The chain couples TRBV24-1 to TRBJ1-1; 7 bases align to TRBD1. With 4 bases clipped from V and 10 bases from J, the junction kept 5 bases outside the gene matches. The CDR3 covers 12 residues. Germline-derived CDR1 and CDR2 are KGHDR and SFDVKD. CDR3 region: CATSDPTGRAFF. For the CDR3, the DNA is TGTGCCACCAGTGACCCGACAGGGAGAGCTTTCTTT.

CDR3 protein: CASSQGTSGETQYF. The DNA of the CDR3 is TGTGCCAGCAGCCAAGGGACTAGCGGGGAGACCCAGTACTTC. The chain joins TRBV7-3 to TRBJ2-5; TRBD2 matches at 12 bases. This CDR3 region has 14 residues. V trimming: 5 bases; J trimming: 5 bases; junction bases outside the gene matches: 3. CDR1 and CDR2 (germline): SGHTA, FQGTGA. The variable domain in full, completed from reference TRBV7-3 and TRBJ2-5, reads GAGVSQTPSNKVTEKGKYVELRCDPISGHTALYWYRQSLGQGPEFLIYFQGTGAADDSGLPNDRFFAVRPEGSVSTLKIQRTERGDSAVYLCASSQGTSGETQYFGPGTRLLVL.